This is a list of T cell receptor beta chains from one sample in a study of T-cell memory formation after mild COVID-19. TCRdb re-analysed the 5' RACE reads in MiXCR, keeping a single row per CDR3 protein. Of under 60,000 distinct CDR3 sequences in the sample, approximately 9.1% are singletons; the top ten hold approximately 12%. Sample: PBMCs or a T cell subset sorted from them (not recorded which). Receptor source: an adult woman who had mild COVID-19 (a few samples of this study predate the infection). Cell type and time point are not known. CDR3s include the opening cysteine and the closing phenylalanine or tryptophan. D genes are given only for firm matches. For some rows the clone size is stated as once, few or many, or as a class when expanded; others skip it.

V gene	J gene	clone size	D gene	CDR3 protein
TRBV7-2	TRBJ1-5	.	.	CASSSMSAQPQHF
TRBV12-3/TRBV12-4	TRBJ1-4	many	.	CASRGDNLEKLFF
TRBV27	TRBJ2-5	few	TRBD1	CASSRQGMKTQYF
TRBV4-2	TRBJ2-7	few	.	CASSQEPGHYEQYF
TRBV9	TRBJ2-1	few	.	CASTRGRGYNEQFF
TRBV4-1	TRBJ2-5	many	.	CASSRVAGPETQYF
TRBV20-1	TRBJ2-1	many	.	CSARDPLSLEQFF
TRBV2	TRBJ2-7	.	.	CASKREYGPYEQYF
TRBV6-2/TRBV6-3	TRBJ2-1	many	TRBD1	CASSPPGQGREQFF
TRBV24-1	TRBJ2-7	few	.	CATSDPGQGNSYEQYF
TRBV12-3/TRBV12-4	TRBJ1-1	few	.	CASSTHREMNTEAFF
TRBV3-1	TRBJ2-1	.	.	CASTHGRDVINEQFF
TRBV20-1	TRBJ1-6	many	.	CSAMDGRNSPLHF
TRBV19	TRBJ1-5	.	TRBD1	CASTDRTGGWQPQHF
TRBV29-1	TRBJ1-2	many	.	CSVEPTGTSYGYTF
TRBV5-1	TRBJ2-2	many	.	CASSIGVAGELFF
TRBV12-3/TRBV12-4	TRBJ2-1	.	.	CASSSLPAGHNEQFF
TRBV2	TRBJ2-5	few	TRBD1	CASGQGASQETQYF
TRBV20-1	TRBJ2-3	many	.	CSAIPLSTDTQYF
TRBV20-1	TRBJ2-3	few	TRBD2	CSANPSGIDTQYF
TRBV5-1	TRBJ1-2	.	.	CASSLASGLRGYTF
TRBV18	TRBJ1-2	few	TRBD1	CASAPQGAGNGYTF
TRBV7-9	TRBJ2-3	many	.	CASSYVSSTDTQYF
TRBV15	TRBJ2-6	.	.	CATSRDRGGANVLTF
TRBV7-9	TRBJ2-5	few	.	CASSLVRGRGTQYF
TRBV5-6	TRBJ2-1	.	TRBD2	CASSLAILAGGSSYNEQFF
TRBV5-6	TRBJ1-4	few	.	CASSLNLRGEKLFF